The 3 T cell receptor beta chains given below trace back to one sample, sequenced in a study of early T cells in non-severe SARS-CoV-2 infection. TCRdb called the 5' RACE reads again in MiXCR, with one record for every CDR3 protein. The data hold under 35,000 distinct CDR3 sequences, with around 7% observed a single time. Sample: whole blood. The receptor set was obtained from an adult who was a healthcare worker with PCR-confirmed SARS-CoV-2 infection or an uninfected control (not recorded which).

V is TRBV6-5 and J is TRBJ1-1; D is unclear. CDR1 and CDR2 (germline): MNHEY, SVGAGI. The CDR3 loop spans 12 amino acids. Trimming cost V 6 bases and J 0 bases, with 5 bases left between them. In DNA, the CDR3 is TGTGCCAGCAGGACAATGAACACTGAAGCTTTCTTT. Amino acids: CASRTMNTEAFF.

There are many counts of this clonotype. The V call is TRBV27, the J call TRBJ2-1; 11 bases agree with TRBD2. The CDR3 has 14 residues. The germline V gene has CDR1 MNHEY and CDR2 SMNVEV (reference sequence). Losses at the gene ends were 6 bases for V and 7 bases for J; bases not matched to a gene: 5. The CDR3 is CASRSLAGANEQFF. CDR3 nucleotide sequence: TGTGCCAGCAGATCACTAGCGGGAGCGAATGAGCAGTTCTTC.

The chain is built from TRBV7-9 and TRBJ2-5; 10 bases fit TRBD2. From germline, CDR1 is SEHNR and CDR2 FQNEAQ (reference sequence). The trim removed 3 bases at V and 4 bases at J, leaving 8 bases unmatched. CDR3 length: 16 amino acids. CDR3 amino acids: CASSFALAGDRETQYF. CDR3 in DNA: TGTGCCAGCAGCTTTGCCCTAGCGGGAGACCGAGAGACCCAGTACTTC.